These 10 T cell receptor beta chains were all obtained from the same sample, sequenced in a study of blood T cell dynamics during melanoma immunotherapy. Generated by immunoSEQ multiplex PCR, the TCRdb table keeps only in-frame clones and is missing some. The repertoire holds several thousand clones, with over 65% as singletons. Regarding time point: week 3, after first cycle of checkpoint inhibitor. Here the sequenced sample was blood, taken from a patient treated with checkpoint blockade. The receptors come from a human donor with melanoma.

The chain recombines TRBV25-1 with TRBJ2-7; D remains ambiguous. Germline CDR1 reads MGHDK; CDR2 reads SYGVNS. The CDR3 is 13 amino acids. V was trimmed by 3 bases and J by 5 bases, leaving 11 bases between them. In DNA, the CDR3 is TGTGCCAGCAGTGATTCGAGGATGGACGAGCAGTACTTC. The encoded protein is CASSDSRMDEQYF.

The CDR3 bases are TGCGCCAGCAGTGAGTCGAGAACAGCACAAGAGACCCAGTACTTC. Amino acid sequence: CASSESRTAQETQYF. The chain employs TRBV10-2 and TRBJ2-5, with D unclear. Trimming removed 0 bases at V and 2 bases at J, with 10 bases between. The CDR3 runs to 15 residues. CDR1 WSHSY and CDR2 SAAADI come from the germline V gene.

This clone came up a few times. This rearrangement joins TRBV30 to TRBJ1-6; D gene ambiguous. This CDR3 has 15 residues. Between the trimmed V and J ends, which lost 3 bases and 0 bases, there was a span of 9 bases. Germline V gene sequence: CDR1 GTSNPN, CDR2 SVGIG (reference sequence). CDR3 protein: CAWRSPYSYNSPLHF. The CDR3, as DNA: TGTGCCTGGAGGTCCCCGTACTCCTATAATTCACCCCTCCACTTT.

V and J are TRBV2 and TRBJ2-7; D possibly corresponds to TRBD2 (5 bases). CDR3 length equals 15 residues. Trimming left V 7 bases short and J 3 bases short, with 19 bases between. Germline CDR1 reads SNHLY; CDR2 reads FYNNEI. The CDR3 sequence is CASTADGNFVYEQYF. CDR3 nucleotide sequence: TGTGCCAGCACCGCGGACGGGAATTTCGTCTACGAGCAGTACTTC.

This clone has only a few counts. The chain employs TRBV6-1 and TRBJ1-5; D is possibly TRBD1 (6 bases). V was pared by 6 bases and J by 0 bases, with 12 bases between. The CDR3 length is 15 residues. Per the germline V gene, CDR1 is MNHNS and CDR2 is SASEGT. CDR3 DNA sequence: TGTGCCAGCAGCCAACAGGGTTTTAGCAATCAGCCCCAGCATTTT. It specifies CASSQQGFSNQPQHF.

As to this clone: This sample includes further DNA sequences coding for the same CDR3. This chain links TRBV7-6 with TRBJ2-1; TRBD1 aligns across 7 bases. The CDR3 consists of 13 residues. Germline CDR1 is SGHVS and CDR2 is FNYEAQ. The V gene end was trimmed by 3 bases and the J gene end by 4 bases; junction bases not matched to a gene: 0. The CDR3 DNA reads TGTGCCAGCAGCTTGGGACAGTACAATGAGCAGTTCTTC. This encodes CASSLGQYNEQFF.

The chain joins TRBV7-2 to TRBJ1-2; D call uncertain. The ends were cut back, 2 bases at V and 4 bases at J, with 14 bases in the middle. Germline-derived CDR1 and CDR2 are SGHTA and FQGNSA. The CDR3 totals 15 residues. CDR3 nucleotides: TGTGCCAGCAGCTTAAACCTGAAGACTTCCTATGGCTACACCTTC. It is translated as CASSLNLKTSYGYTF.

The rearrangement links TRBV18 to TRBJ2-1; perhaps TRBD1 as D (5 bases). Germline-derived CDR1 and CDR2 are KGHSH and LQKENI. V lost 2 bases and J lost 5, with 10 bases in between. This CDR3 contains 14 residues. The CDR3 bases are TGTGCCAGCTCACCAGCGAGACAGAACAATGAGCAGTTCTTC. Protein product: CASSPARQNNEQFF.

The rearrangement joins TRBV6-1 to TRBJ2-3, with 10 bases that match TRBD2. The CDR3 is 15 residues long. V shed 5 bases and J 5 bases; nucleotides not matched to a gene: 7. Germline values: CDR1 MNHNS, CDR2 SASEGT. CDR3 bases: TGTGCCAGCAGTCCCCGGACTAGCGGAGGAGATACGCAGTATTTT. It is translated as CASSPRTSGGDTQYF.

DNA of the CDR3: TGTGCCAGCAGCTTTGGGACGGCCTCTGGAAACACCATATATTTT. This encodes CASSFGTASGNTIYF. The J gene is TRBJ1-3, the V gene TRBV5-5, with D possibly matching TRBD1 (5 bases). Germline V gene sequence: CDR1 SGHKS, CDR2 YYEKEE (reference sequence). This CDR3 spans 15 amino acids. Trimming pared 2 bases from V and 0 bases from J, leaving 9 bases between.